This T cell receptor (beta chain) was sequenced during a study of technical replicates of blood from a handful of donors. The method was immunoSEQ multiplex PCR; TCRdb's version includes in-frame clones alone and lacks a portion of them. The table shows some 67,000 clones, with roughly 98% occurring only once. With 6 bases removed from V and 2 bases from J, the gap between germline ends came to 13 bases. Germline loops: CDR1 MGHDK, CDR2 SYGVNS. This CDR3 comprises 15 residues. The receptor was derived from a human donor in good health. Sample: T cells isolated from PBMCs. The gene calls are TRBV25-1 and TRBJ2-2; TRBD1 is a possible D gene (6 bases). CDR3 sequence (DNA): TGTGCCAGCAGGGCCCTGGACAGAAACACCGGGGAGCTGTTTTTT. Its protein is CASRALDRNTGELFF.